The present T cell receptor (beta chain) was sequenced within a study of T cell clonality in common variable immunodeficiency. Findings and limits, study-wide: TCRbeta clonality was increased in CVID versus healthy controls.

Ten or more counts support this clone. What it binds is unknown. The protocol was immunoSEQ multiplex PCR, while the TCRdb copy is restricted to in-frame clones and leaves out a portion. The specimen has roughly 79,000 clones, none found just once. The sequence was obtained from a person between 18 and 75 years old in good health. Sequenced input: peripheral blood mononuclear cells.

The CDR3 sequence is CSATRPGLAGEAQYF. CDR3 bases read: TGCAGTGCTACAAGACCGGGACTAGCGGGAGAAGCG. The chain carries TRBV20-1 and TRBJ2-3; TRBD2 matches 14 bases. The CDR3 end is not reached by the read, which stops 3 residues before it; the germline J gene fills it in. Per the germline V gene, CDR1 is DFQATT and CDR2 is SNEGSKA (reference sequence). This CDR3 has 15 residues.